The table lists the clone carrying this TCR beta chain with many counts. What it recognizes is unknown. In TCRdb, the 5' RACE reads were re-called with MiXCR into one record per CDR3 protein. The table lists 65,000 to 95,000 distinct CDR3 sequences, about 13% of them singletons, with around two fifths in the top ten. V was cut by 0 bases and J by 0 bases, with 10 bases left in between. CDR3 length: 16 amino acids. CDR1 SGHRS and CDR2 YFSETQ come from the germline V gene. The data derive from a study of T-cell memory formation after mild COVID-19. Study findings and constraints: A balance of CD4 and CD8 characterized clones contracting day 15 to 85, whereas later expanders leaned CD4+. The appearance of some responding clones in pre-infection memory suggested that cross-reactive memory joined. Clones which contracted sat mainly in CM and EM if CD4+, and in EMRA if CD8+.

Sequencing was done on a sample of PBMCs or a T cell subset sorted from them (not recorded which). The sequence came from a man between 18 and 29 years old who had mild COVID-19 (a few samples of this study predate the infection). Cell type and time point are not known. This chain connects TRBV5-1 to TRBJ1-3; no definite D call. The CDR3 region is CASSLGADFSGNTIYF. The CDR3, as DNA: TGCGCCAGCAGCTTGGGGGCTGACTTCTCTGGAAACACCATATATTTT.